A selection of T cell receptor beta chains follows, all from one sample in a study of T-cell memory formation after mild COVID-19. TCRdb analysed the 5' RACE reads with MiXCR anew, one entry per CDR3 protein. The sample holds about 250,000 distinct CDR3 sequences; roughly 15% are singletons and the top ten take 2.1%. Sequencing was carried out using PBMCs or a T cell subset sorted from them (not recorded which). All receptors come from an adult woman who had mild COVID-19 (a few samples of this study predate the infection). Cell type and time point are not known. CDR3s include the opening cysteine and the closing phenylalanine or tryptophan. The D gene is left open where the match is weak. Part of the rows lack a size; the others show once, few, many or a class for expanded clones.

CDR3 protein: CASSPLLPHTGPGELFF; CDR3 DNA: TGTGCCAGCTCACCACTCCTGCCACACACGGGTCCCGGGGAGCTGTTTTTT; J gene: TRBJ2-2; V gene: TRBV18; CDR3 length: 17; D gene: .; clone size: .
CDR3 protein: CASRARTDTQYF; CDR3 DNA: TGTGCCAGCAGGGCCCGGACAGATACGCAGTATTTT; J gene: TRBJ2-3; V gene: TRBV7-8; CDR3 length: 12; D gene: .; clone size: many
CDR3 protein: CASRSPGLRSTDTQYF; CDR3 DNA: TGTGCCAGCAGATCCCCGGGACTGAGAAGCACAGATACGCAGTATTTT; J gene: TRBJ2-3; V gene: TRBV5-8; CDR3 length: 16; D gene: .; clone size: many
CDR3 protein: CASSVVGGGLETQYF; CDR3 DNA: TGTGCCAGCAGCGTAGTCGGGGGGGGCTTGGAGACCCAGTACTTC; J gene: TRBJ2-5; V gene: TRBV9; CDR3 length: 15; D gene: TRBD2; clone size: few
CDR3 protein: CASSSLGGASNQPQHF; CDR3 DNA: TGTGCCAGCAGTTCCCTGGGGGGGGCCAGCAATCAGCCCCAGCATTTT; J gene: TRBJ1-5; V gene: TRBV6-5; CDR3 length: 16; D gene: .; clone size: few
CDR3 protein: CASRRYRDTGELFF; CDR3 DNA: TGTGCCAGCAGAAGGTACAGGGACACCGGGGAGCTGTTTTTT; J gene: TRBJ2-2; V gene: TRBV6-6; CDR3 length: 14; D gene: .; clone size: few
CDR3 protein: CASSYITGSRPGEQYF; CDR3 DNA: TGCGCCAGCAGTTACATTACAGGGTCCCGACCTGGCGAGCAGTACTTC; J gene: TRBJ2-7; V gene: TRBV5-1; CDR3 length: 16; D gene: .; clone size: .
CDR3 protein: CATSRAGGPNNEQFF; CDR3 DNA: TGTGCCACCAGTCGCGCGGGGGGGCCTAACAATGAGCAGTTCTTC; J gene: TRBJ2-1; V gene: TRBV24-1; CDR3 length: 15; D gene: TRBD2; clone size: .
CDR3 protein: CASGGYSGNTIYF; CDR3 DNA: TGTGCCTCCGGGGGCTACTCTGGAAACACCATATATTTT; J gene: TRBJ1-3; V gene: TRBV6-5; CDR3 length: 13; D gene: .; clone size: .
CDR3 protein: CAISLQGTYEQYF; CDR3 DNA: TGTGCCATCAGCTTACAGGGAACCTACGAGCAGTACTTC; J gene: TRBJ2-7; V gene: TRBV10-3; CDR3 length: 13; D gene: .; clone size: many
CDR3 protein: CATSESSGTYEQYF; CDR3 DNA: TGTGCCACCAGTGAATCTAGCGGGACGTACGAGCAGTACTTC; J gene: TRBJ2-7; V gene: TRBV24-1; CDR3 length: 14; D gene: TRBD2; clone size: .
CDR3 protein: CASSYGLAGTGELFF; CDR3 DNA: TGTGCCAGCAGTTATGGTCTAGCGGGGACCGGGGAGCTGTTTTTT; J gene: TRBJ2-2; V gene: TRBV6-6; CDR3 length: 15; D gene: TRBD2; clone size: .
CDR3 protein: CASSIISSGANVLTF; CDR3 DNA: TGTGCCAGTAGTATCATCTCTTCTGGGGCCAACGTCCTGACTTTC; J gene: TRBJ2-6; V gene: TRBV19; CDR3 length: 15; D gene: .; clone size: few
CDR3 protein: CATSDQRTDGYTF; CDR3 DNA: TGTGCCACCAGTGACCAACGGACCGATGGCTACACCTTC; J gene: TRBJ1-2; V gene: TRBV24-1; CDR3 length: 13; D gene: .; clone size: .
CDR3 protein: CASSQDRRAGDYNEQFF; CDR3 DNA: TGCGCCAGCAGCCAAGATCGTCGCGCGGGGGACTACAATGAGCAGTTCTTC; J gene: TRBJ2-1; V gene: TRBV4-1; CDR3 length: 17; D gene: TRBD2; clone size: few
CDR3 protein: CASSRRVEAEAFF; CDR3 DNA: TGTGCCAGCAGCCGCAGGGTTGAGGCTGAAGCTTTCTTT; J gene: TRBJ1-1; V gene: TRBV16; CDR3 length: 13; D gene: .; clone size: .
CDR3 protein: CASSHWTGVYNEQFF; CDR3 DNA: TGTGCCAGCAGCCACTGGACAGGGGTCTACAATGAGCAGTTCTTC; J gene: TRBJ2-1; V gene: TRBV14; CDR3 length: 15; D gene: TRBD1; clone size: .
CDR3 protein: CASSFGTGLAREQFF; CDR3 DNA: TGTGCCAGCAGCTTTGGGACAGGGCTGGCCAGAGAGCAGTTCTTC; J gene: TRBJ2-1; V gene: TRBV7-2; CDR3 length: 15; D gene: TRBD1; clone size: few
CDR3 protein: CASSLDRGSTEAFF; CDR3 DNA: TGTGCCAGCAGCTTAGATCGGGGAAGCACTGAAGCTTTCTTT; J gene: TRBJ1-1; V gene: TRBV11-2; CDR3 length: 14; D gene: .; clone size: few
CDR3 protein: CASRNSYEQYF; CDR3 DNA: TGTGCCAGCAGGAATTCCTACGAGCAGTACTTC; J gene: TRBJ2-7; V gene: TRBV5-6; CDR3 length: 11; D gene: .; clone size: few
CDR3 protein: CSVGGRTNTDTQYF; CDR3 DNA: TGCAGCGTTGGAGGGAGGACTAACACAGATACGCAGTATTTT; J gene: TRBJ2-3; V gene: TRBV29-1; CDR3 length: 14; D gene: .; clone size: few
CDR3 protein: CASSHSNQPQHF; CDR3 DNA: TGTGCCAGCAGCCACAGCAATCAGCCCCAGCATTTT; J gene: TRBJ1-5; V gene: TRBV5-5; CDR3 length: 12; D gene: .; clone size: many
CDR3 protein: CATSEPGRGETQYF; CDR3 DNA: TGTGCCACCAGTGAGCCGGGACGTGGAGAGACCCAGTACTTC; J gene: TRBJ2-5; V gene: TRBV24-1; CDR3 length: 14; D gene: .; clone size: .
CDR3 protein: CASSVVPGIYEQYF; CDR3 DNA: TGTGCCAGCAGCGTAGTTCCCGGAATCTACGAGCAGTACTTC; J gene: TRBJ2-7; V gene: TRBV9; CDR3 length: 14; D gene: .; clone size: few